This TCR beta chain was observed in a study of blood T cell repertoires in COVID-19. Study at large: Donors in the United States, Italy and Spain gave samples during acute or convalescent COVID-19. PBMCs, B-cell-depleted T cells, or T cells were the source of the cDNA or gDNA that made up the material.

Germline lookup yields CDR1 SEHNR and CDR2 FQNEAQ (reference sequence). CDR3 length: 13 residues. V trimming: 5 bases; J trimming: 14 bases; junction bases outside the gene matches: 6. In the study's own analysis: Amplified reference gene primers provided the basis for estimating nucleated cell counts. Measured with immunoSEQ multiplex PCR; TCRdb has only the in-frame clones, and not every one. The DNA gave D and trimming, while V, J and clone size come from that table. Here the sample spans roughly 140,000 clones, approximately 80% being singletons. The TCR sequence derives from a human donor with acute or convalescent COVID-19. The donor label of this sample is uncertain. The V call is TRBV7-9, the J call TRBJ2-4, with TRBD2 matching 13 bases. Material for sequencing was peripheral blood. CDR3 residues: CASSPGLAGFEYF. The CDR3 region has the DNA TGTGCCAGCAGCCCGGGACTAGCGGGGTTTGAGTACTTC.